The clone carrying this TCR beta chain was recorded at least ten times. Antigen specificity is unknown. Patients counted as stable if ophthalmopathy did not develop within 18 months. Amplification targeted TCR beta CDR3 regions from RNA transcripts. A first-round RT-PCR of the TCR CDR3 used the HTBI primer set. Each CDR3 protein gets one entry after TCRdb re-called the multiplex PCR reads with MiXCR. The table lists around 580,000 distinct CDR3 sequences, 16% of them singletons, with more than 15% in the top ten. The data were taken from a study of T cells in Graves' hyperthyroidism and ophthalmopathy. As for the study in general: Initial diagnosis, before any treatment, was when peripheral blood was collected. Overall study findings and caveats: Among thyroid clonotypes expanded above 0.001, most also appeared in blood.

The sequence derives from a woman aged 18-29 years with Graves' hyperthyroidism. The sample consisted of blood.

The CDR3 loop reads CASSQGRGAPDQPQHF. Here the CDR3 DNA reads TGTGCCAGCAGCCAAGGACGGGGCGCACCTGATCAGCCCCAGCATTTT. V gene TRBV3-1 combines with J gene TRBJ1-5, with a possible D match to TRBD1 (5 bases). Looked up from germline, CDR1 is LGHDT and CDR2 is YNNKEL (reference sequence). V lost 1 base and J lost 5, with 15 bases in between. The CDR3 runs 16 residues.